What follows are 15 T cell receptor beta chains derived from one specimen sequenced in a study of glioma-infiltrating T cells. Using RNA template, CDR3s of TCR alpha and beta were amplified with iRepertoire arm-PCR. One entry per CDR3 protein results from TCRdb running MiXCR on the multiplex PCR reads. This table holds about 400,000 distinct CDR3 sequences, 41% found once. Source material: glioma tissue, nonneoplastic brain tissue, or PBMCs (not recorded which). Source of these receptors: a human donor with low-grade glioma or glioblastoma, undergoing nonglioma brain surgery, or in good health (not recorded which).

A few counts support this clonotype. The genes are TRBV2 and TRBJ2-5; no clear D. The V gene's germline CDR1 is SNHLY and CDR2 FYNNEI. This CDR3 contains 10 residues. Trimming stripped 5 bases from V and 9 bases from J, with 7 bases between. DNA of the CDR3: TGTGCCAGCAGTTATGGATCCCAGTACTTC. It encodes CASSYGSQYF. Complete variable domain (other parts from reference TRBV2 and TRBJ2-5): EPEVTQTPSHQVTQMGQEVILRCVPISNHLYFYWYRQILGQKVEFLVSFYNNEISEKSEIFDDQFSVERPDGSNFTLKIRSTKLEDSAMYFCASSYGSQYFGPGTRLLVL.

This clonotype came up many times. The chain couples TRBV20-1 to TRBJ1-1; a weak D match, TRBD1 (5 bases). The CDR3 is 13 residues long. CDR1 is DFQATT and CDR2 is SNEGSKA in the germline V gene (reference sequence). DNA for the CDR3: TGCAGGGGACCCGTCGGTGGGAACACTGAAGCTTTCTTT. Protein sequence: CRGPVGGNTEAFF.

The chain joins TRBV6-6 to TRBJ2-1; the match to TRBD2 covers 7 bases. CDR3 length: 15 residues. Germline V gene data show CDR1 as MNHNY and CDR2 as SVGAGI (reference sequence). V was pared by 2 bases and J by 2 bases, with 3 bases of the junction left unmatched. The DNA of the CDR3 is TGTGCCAGCAGTTACGGGCTAGCGGCCTACAATGAGCAGTTCTTC. This codes for CASSYGLAAYNEQFF.

This clonotype has just one count. This chain connects TRBV20-1 to TRBJ2-7; D call uncertain. V lost 7 bases to trimming and J lost 5 bases, with 12 bases between them. CDR3 length: 11 residues. The germline gives CDR1 DFQATT, CDR2 SNEGSKA (reference sequence). CDR3 sequence reads: CSVPGFDEQYF. DNA of the CDR3: TGCAGTGTTCCTGGGTTCGACGAGCAGTACTTC.

This clonotype showed up just a few times. The chain uses TRBV19 and TRBJ1-5; perhaps TRBD1 as D (5 bases). Germline CDR1 is LNHDA and CDR2 is SQIVND (reference sequence). The CDR3 consists of 15 residues. V was pared by 3 bases and J by 3 bases, with 12 bases between. CDR3 residues: CASSIHGGDNQPQHF. The CDR3 nucleotides are TGTGCCAGTAGTATCCACGGAGGGGACAATCAGCCCCAGCATTTT. Based on the CDR3 plus reference TRBV19 and TRBJ1-5, the full variable domain is DGGITQSPKYLFRKEGQNVTLSCEQNLNHDAMYWYRQDPGQGLRLIYYSQIVNDFQKGDIAEGYSVSREKKESFPLTVTSAQKNPTAFYLCASSIHGGDNQPQHFGDGTRLSIL.

The rearrangement joins TRBV6-2 or TRBV6-3 to TRBJ1-4, with unresolved D. The germline V and J ends were trimmed by 7 bases and 8 bases, with 11 bases remaining between them. CDR3 length equals 12 residues. CDR1 is MNHEY, CDR2 SVGEGT, per germline. The CDR3 DNA follows: TGTGCCAGCAAGCAGAACAACGAAAAACTGTTTTTT. Amino acid sequence: CASKQNNEKLFF.

A word on this clonotype: A much larger clone lies a single base off, so this may be a read error. The chain combines TRBV7-6 with TRBJ2-1; D is perhaps TRBD2 (5 bases). The V gene lost 0 bases and the J gene lost 10 bases, with 13 bases spanning the gap. The germline CDR1 and CDR2 sequences are SGHVS and FNYEAQ. This CDR3 is 14 amino acids long. CDR3 residues: CASSLAVTNGEQFF. The CDR3 DNA reads TGTGCCAGCAGCTTAGCGGTGACTAACGGAGAGCAGTTCTTC.

V is TRBV2 and J is TRBJ2-1, with a weak D call TRBD2 (6 bases). V gave up 5 bases and J gave up 9 bases, with 14 bases separating them. The CDR3 runs to 13 residues. Germline V gene lookup returns CDR1 SNHLY and CDR2 FYNNEI. The CDR3 DNA sequence: TGTGCCAGCAGTCTGAGGGAGGTTACTGAGCAGTTCTTC. This encodes CASSLREVTEQFF. The whole variable domain, filled in from reference TRBV2 and TRBJ2-1, reads EPEVTQTPSHQVTQMGQEVILRCVPISNHLYFYWYRQILGQKVEFLVSFYNNEISEKSEIFDDQFSVERPDGSNFTLKIRSTKLEDSAMYFCASSLREVTEQFFGPGTRLTVL.

As to this clonotype: A read error is possible here, since a much larger clone lies one base away. This sequence joins TRBV27 and TRBJ2-3; possibly TRBD2 for D (5 bases). The germline V gene has CDR1 MNHEY and CDR2 SMNVEV (reference sequence). CDR3 length: 12 residues. CDR3 sequence reads: CASSPGLDTKYF. The CDR3 DNA follows: TGTGCCAGCAGCCCAGGACTGGATACGAAGTATTTT.

In its sample, this clonotype was seen a few times. The CDR3 sequence is CASSLVGDRGETQYF. The CDR3 DNA reads TGTGCCAGCAGCTTAGTCGGGGACAGGGGGGAGACCCAGTACTTC. The V and J genes are TRBV7-2 and TRBJ2-5; 11 bases match TRBD1. Per the germline V gene, CDR1 is SGHTA and CDR2 is FQGNSA. V lost 1 base and J lost 5; bases outside the gene matches: 3. This CDR3 has 15 residues.

This clonotype was counted many times. The chain's CDR3 is CASGLGGKNTEAFF. In nucleotides, the CDR3 is TGTGCCAGCGGACTAGGGGGGAAGAACACTGAAGCTTTCTTT. This chain links TRBV28 with TRBJ1-1; D is perhaps TRBD1 (6 bases). This CDR3 is 14 amino acids long. CDR1 is MDHEN, CDR2 SYDVKM, per germline. Trimming took 8 bases from V and 1 from J, leaving 14 bases between them.

Details on this clonotype: The junction does not match germline at one end; this may be a read error. V gene TRBV7-2 combines with J gene TRBJ2-3; TRBD2 is a possible D gene (6 bases). In germline, CDR1 is SGHTA, CDR2 FQGNSA. The CDR3 spans 18 residues. CDR3 coding DNA: TGCGCCAGCAGCCAAGATTGGGTGGAGGGATGGGACACAGATACGCAGTATTTT. The encoded protein is CASSQDWVEGWDTDTQYF. The full variable domain, rest sourced from reference TRBV7-2 and TRBJ2-3, is GAGVSQSPSNKVTEKGKDVELRCDPISGHTALYWYRQSLGQGLEFLIYFQGNSAPDKSGLPSDRFSAERTGGSVSTLTIQRTQQEDSAVYLCASSQDWVEGWDTDTQYFGPGTRLTVL.

At least ten counts were recorded for this clonotype. The chain links TRBV15 to TRBJ2-2, with no clear D. The CDR3 extends over 14 amino acids. Germline CDR1 and CDR2: LNHNV and YYDKDF (reference sequence). The V and J ends lost 0 bases and 7 bases respectively, with 9 bases between them. CDR3 nucleotides: TGTGCCACCAGCAGAGACGACGGTATCGGGGAGCTGTTTTTT. Amino acid sequence: CATSRDDGIGELFF.

The chain is built from TRBV3-1 and TRBJ2-3, with D perhaps TRBD1 (7 bases). V was shortened by 5 bases and J by 3 bases, with 12 bases between the two germline ends. The CDR3 has 14 residues. Germline lookup yields CDR1 LGHDT and CDR2 YNNKEL (reference sequence). This chain's CDR3 is CASSYRGGTDTQYF. For the CDR3, the DNA is TGTGCCAGCAGCTACAGGGGAGGAACAGATACGCAGTATTTT.

The sample holds a few counts of this clonotype. The CDR3 spells CASSLDTYGYTF. In nucleotides, the CDR3 is TGTGCCAGCAGTTTAGACACCTATGGCTACACCTTC. This chain links TRBV12-3 or TRBV12-4 with TRBJ1-2; D is unresolved. V lost 1 base to trimming and J lost 4 bases, with 4 bases between them. This CDR3 is built from 12 residues.